These 31 T cell receptor beta chains were all obtained from the same sample, sequenced in a study of identical twins. Each CDR3 protein is one row after TCRdb ran MiXCR on the 5' RACE reads. The repertoire holds some 630,000 distinct CDR3 sequences, about 7.1% seen once, with around 1.6% in the top ten. The sample also formed part of further work on yellow fever vaccine responses in identical twins.

Material: PBMCs. The receptors shown here come from a woman aged 18-29 years in good health.

This clonotype was seen a few times. This rearrangement joins TRBV20-1 to TRBJ2-2; D possibly uses TRBD1 or TRBD2 (6 bases each). Germline V CDR1 and CDR2: DFQATT, SNEGSKA (reference sequence). With 3 bases removed from V and 3 bases from J, the gap between germline ends came to 11 bases. CDR3 length equals 14 residues. In DNA, the CDR3 is TGCAGTGCTAGGTTGGGGGGCCACACCGGGGAGCTGTTTTTT. Translation: CSARLGGHTGELFF.

The J gene is TRBJ2-2, the V gene TRBV10-3; 9 bases fit TRBD2. The J segment lost 3 bases and the V segment lost 6 bases, leaving 8 bases of the junction unmatched. The germline gives CDR1 ENHRY, CDR2 SYGVKD. The CDR3 has 16 amino acids. Here the CDR3 DNA reads TGTGCCATCAGAGGAGGCGGGGGGGCCTACACCGGGGAGCTGTTTTTT. Translation gives CAIRGGGGAYTGELFF.

The CDR3 nucleotides read TGTGCCAGCAGCTTAGGGCCGGGACTAGCGGGCACAGATACGCAGTATTTT. Residues: CASSLGPGLAGTDTQYF. This chain links TRBV7-6 with TRBJ2-3, with TRBD2 matching over 11 bases. The germline gives CDR1 SGHVS, CDR2 FNYEAQ. The ends lost 1 base at V and 1 base at J; junction bases unmatched: 4. The CDR3 sequence is 17 residues long.

The V gene is TRBV11-2, the J gene TRBJ2-5; maybe TRBD2 (7 bases). The CDR3 contains 17 residues. Looked up from germline, CDR1 is SGHAT and CDR2 is FQNNGV. Trimming left V 1 base short and J 5 bases short, with 20 bases between. The CDR3 DNA sequence: TGTGCCAGCAGCTTAGCCCCGTGGCGGGGGCGAGTTGAGACCCAGTACTTC. Protein: CASSLAPWRGRVETQYF. Combining the CDR3 with reference TRBV11-2 and TRBJ2-5 gives the whole variable domain EAGVAQSPRYKIIEKRQSVAFWCNPISGHATLYWYQQILGQGPKLLIQFQNNGVVDDSQLPKDRFSAERLKGVDSTLKIQPAKLEDSAVYLCASSLAPWRGRVETQYFGPGTRLLVL.

This clonotype was observed many times. V is TRBV5-1 and J is TRBJ2-1; D is possibly TRBD2 (7 bases). The CDR3 spans 16 residues. From germline, CDR1 is SGHRS and CDR2 YFSETQ. With 4 bases removed from V and 8 bases from J, the gap between germline ends came to 22 bases. In DNA, the CDR3 is TGCGCCAGCAGCAGGGGAGGGGGGCGCTCAGGCGATGAGCAGTTCTTC. This sequence encodes CASSRGGGRSGDEQFF.

The chain combines TRBV12-3 or TRBV12-4 with TRBJ1-5, with D perhaps TRBD1 (6 bases). Trimming pared 10 bases from V and 1 base from J, leaving 14 bases between. The CDR3 spans 14 residues. For the CDR3, the DNA is TGTGCCACCCTACAGGGAGGGAGCAATCAGCCCCAGCATTTT. Translation gives CATLQGGSNQPQHF.

The V and J genes are TRBV12-5 and TRBJ2-7; 9 bases agree with TRBD2. V shed 1 base, J shed 9 bases, and the junction held 22 bases outside the gene matches. The CDR3 consists of 19 residues. Looked up from germline, CDR1 is LGHNT and CDR2 is FRNRAP. CDR3 sequence (DNA): TGTGCTAGTGGTTTGGCGACCGGGACTAGCTCTCGTTTTGGTACGGCGCAGTACTTC. Protein sequence: CASGLATGTSSRFGTAQYF.

The CDR3 loop is CASRRIPGTGNEKLFF. The CDR3 nucleotides read TGTGCCAGCAGAAGAATTCCCGGGACGGGAAATGAAAAACTGTTTTTT. This chain uses TRBV6-1 with TRBJ1-4, with TRBD1 as a possible D gene (5 bases). CDR1 MNHNS and CDR2 SASEGT come from the germline V gene. Trimming pared 6 bases from V and 5 bases from J, leaving 19 bases between. The CDR3 sequence is 16 residues long.

The V and J genes are TRBV21-1 and TRBJ2-7; TRBD1, the D gene given by the table, was not confirmed from the DNA. TRBV21-1 is annotated as a pseudogene. CDR3 size: 17 residues. The CDR3 DNA is TGTGCCAGCAGTTACGGACAGGTCTTGATTAGCTCCTACGAGCAGTACGTC. Amino acids: CASSYGQVLISSYEQYV.

This clonotype was seen repeatedly, ten times or more. V and J are TRBV4-2 and TRBJ1-1; maybe TRBD1 (6 bases). Germline CDR1 is LGHNA and CDR2 is YNFKEQ. This CDR3 has 15 amino acids. V shed 3 bases and J shed 0 bases, with 11 bases lying between them. The CDR3 region is CASSQPGHLNTEAFF. DNA of the CDR3: TGTGCCAGCAGCCAGCCGGGACACCTGAACACTGAAGCTTTCTTT.

The chain joins TRBV6-1 to TRBJ2-3; D gene unclear. The germline V gene encodes CDR1 MNHNS and CDR2 SASEGT. Trimming pared 6 bases from V and 0 bases from J, leaving 13 bases between. The CDR3 covers 15 residues. CDR3 loop: CASRRRTTSTDTQYF. CDR3 sequence (DNA): TGTGCCAGCAGGCGGAGAACAACTAGCACAGATACGCAGTATTTT.

This clonotype has a count of ten or more. This CDR3 is CASSLAGTPYNEQFF. The CDR3 bases are TGTGCCAGCAGCTTAGCGGGGACCCCCTACAATGAGCAGTTCTTC. This chain links TRBV11-2 with TRBJ2-1; tentatively, D is TRBD1 or TRBD2 (5 bases each). CDR1 and CDR2 from the germline V gene are SGHAT and FQNNGV. V lost 1 base, J lost 2 bases, and 9 bases lay in between. This CDR3 spans 15 amino acids.

This clonotype was detected ten times or more. The chain has TRBV3-1 and TRBJ1-6, with 12 nucleotides matching TRBD1. V shed 1 base, J shed 8 bases, and the junction held 3 bases outside the gene matches. The CDR3 contains 16 residues. Germline V lookup: CDR1 LGHDT, CDR2 YNNKEL (reference sequence). The CDR3: CASSQGDRGRYSPLHF. The CDR3, as DNA: TGTGCCAGCAGCCAAGGGGACAGGGGGCGATATTCACCCCTCCACTTT.

The table lists this clonotype with a few counts. The genes are TRBV20-1 and TRBJ1-2; TRBD1 matches at 9 bases. This CDR3 has 14 residues. The trim removed 3 bases at V and 5 bases at J, leaving 7 bases unmatched. Germline V gene sequence: CDR1 DFQATT, CDR2 SNEGSKA (reference sequence). In DNA, the CDR3 is TGCAGTGCTAGGGACAGGGGAAGTTGGTATGGCTACACCTTC. Translated: CSARDRGSWYGYTF.

In its sample, this clonotype was seen a few times. The chain recombines TRBV7-9 with TRBJ1-4; D may be TRBD1 (5 bases). The CDR3 covers 14 residues. V shed 5 bases and J shed 7 bases, with 14 bases lying between them. Germline CDR1 is SEHNR and CDR2 is FQNEAQ (reference sequence). The CDR3 DNA reads as TGTGCCAGCAGCGTCGCAGGGAAGATTGAAAAACTGTTTTTT. Residues: CASSVAGKIEKLFF. The whole variable domain, remainder taken from reference TRBV7-9 and TRBJ1-4, is DTGVSQNPRHKITKRGQNVTFRCDPISEHNRLYWYRQTLGQGPEFLTYFQNEAQLEKSRLLSDRFSAERPKGSFSTLEIQRTEQGDSAMYLCASSVAGKIEKLFFGSGTQLSVL.

The table lists this clonotype with a few counts. The chain couples TRBV5-1 to TRBJ2-2, with a possible D match to TRBD1 (5 bases). Germline V CDR1 and CDR2: SGHRS, YFSETQ. The CDR3 length is 15 residues. The V gene lost 0 bases and the J gene lost 3 bases, with 9 bases spanning the gap. CDR3 loop: CASSLDRGYTGELFF. Written as DNA, the CDR3 is TGCGCCAGCAGCTTGGATAGGGGATACACCGGGGAGCTGTTTTTT. Combining the CDR3 with reference TRBV5-1 and TRBJ2-2 gives the whole variable domain KAGVTQTPRYLIKTRGQQVTLSCSPISGHRSVSWYQQTPGQGLQFLFEYFSETQRNKGNFPGRFSGRQFSNSRSEMNVSTLELGDSALYLCASSLDRGYTGELFFGEGSRLTVL.

This chain links TRBV12-3 or TRBV12-4 with TRBJ2-7; 12 bases are shared with TRBD2. The CDR3 is 13 amino acids. Losses at the gene ends were 6 bases for V and 7 bases for J; bases not matched to a gene: 4. The CDR3 is CASRPGLAGEQYF. The CDR3 nucleotides read TGTGCCAGCAGGCCGGGACTAGCGGGTGAGCAGTACTTC.

The chain links TRBV5-1 to TRBJ1-6; possible D gene TRBD1, 6 bases. This CDR3 has 14 residues. Trimming shortened V by 9 bases and J by 7 bases, and 17 bases separated the two germline ends. Germline lookup yields CDR1 SGHRS and CDR2 YFSETQ. This CDR3 reads CAIKQGRGNSPLHF. CDR3 nucleotides: TGCGCCATTAAACAGGGAAGGGGGAATTCACCCCTCCACTTT.

Comments on this clonotype: A read error may explain this, as a much larger clone is one base away. The V call is TRBV29-1, the J call TRBJ1-1; the match to TRBD1 covers 8 bases. CDR1 SQVTM and CDR2 ANQGSEA come from the germline V gene. V lost 5 bases to trimming and J lost 4 bases; unmatched junction nucleotides: 6. This CDR3 spans 13 amino acids. The CDR3 coding sequence is TGCAGCGTTCGGACAGGGCGGAGCACTGAAGCTTTCTTT. Its protein product is CSVRTGRSTEAFF.

Only a few counts were recorded for this clonotype. V gene TRBV4-1 combines with J gene TRBJ1-1; a possible D gene is TRBD1 (5 bases). Per germline, CDR1 MGHRA and CDR2 YSYEKL. Trimming cost V 2 bases and J 0 bases, with 10 bases left between them. The CDR3 consists of 15 residues. CDR3 residues: CASSQSWGVNTEAFF. DNA for the CDR3: TGCGCCAGCAGCCAAAGCTGGGGGGTGAACACTGAAGCTTTCTTT.

The chain links TRBV12-3 or TRBV12-4 to TRBJ2-4, with D perhaps TRBD1 or TRBD2 (5 bases each). V dropped 7 bases and J dropped 1 base, with 11 bases sitting between them. The length of the CDR3 is 14 residues. CDR3 sequence (DNA): TGTGCCAGCACTCGGGACCCCGCCAAAAACATTCAGTACTTC. The encoded protein is CASTRDPAKNIQYF.

V and J are TRBV27 and TRBJ2-3; maybe TRBD1 (5 bases). This CDR3 has 15 amino acids. In germline, CDR1 is MNHEY, CDR2 SMNVEV (reference sequence). V dropped 5 bases and J dropped 0 bases, with 12 bases sitting between them. CDR3 loop: CASSPTGISTDTQYF. The CDR3 bases are TGTGCCAGCAGTCCAACAGGTATTAGCACAGATACGCAGTATTTT.

This clonotype came up a few times. The rearrangement uses TRBV18 and TRBJ2-1; 12 bases align to TRBD2. This CDR3 is 17 amino acids long. V lost 4 bases and J lost 8; bases outside the gene matches: 12. Germline V gives CDR1 KGHSH, CDR2 LQKENI. DNA for the CDR3: TGTGCCAGCTCACTAAGGGAGACTAGCGGGAGTACGGATGAGCAGTTCTTC. Encoded protein: CASSLRETSGSTDEQFF. Variable domain in full (rest from reference TRBV18 and TRBJ2-1): NAGVMQNPRHLVRRRGQEARLRCSPMKGHSHVYWYRQLPEEGLKFMVYLQKENIIDESGMPKERFSAEFPKEGPSILRIQQVVRGDSAAYFCASSLRETSGSTDEQFFGPGTRLTVL.

The V call is TRBV4-1, the J call TRBJ2-1; possibly TRBD1 for D (5 bases). The CDR3 extends over 17 amino acids. V was cut by 4 bases and J by 0 bases, with 16 bases left in between. The germline gives CDR1 MGHRA, CDR2 YSYEKL. The CDR3 DNA sequence: TGCGCCAGCAGCCGGACATTCCTTCCCAACTCCTACAATGAGCAGTTCTTC. Protein sequence: CASSRTFLPNSYNEQFF.

Comments on this clonotype: This may stem from a read error, because a much larger clone lies one nucleotide away. The gene calls are TRBV7-9 and TRBJ2-1; TRBD1 matches 8 bases. Germline V lookup: CDR1 SEHNR, CDR2 FQNEAQ (reference sequence). This CDR3 comprises 11 residues. The chain's CDR3 is CASGLSDRAFF. For the CDR3, the DNA is TGTGCCAGCGGCTTGTCGGACAGGGCGTTCTTC. The whole variable domain, filled in from reference TRBV7-9 and TRBJ2-1, reads DTGVSQNPRHKITKRGQNVTFRCDPISEHNRLYWYRQTLGQGPEFLTYFQNEAQLEKSRLLSDRFSAERPKGSFSTLEIQRTEQGDSAMYLCASGLSDRAFFGPGTRLTVL.

The V and J genes are TRBV7-9 and TRBJ2-5, with a tentative D call TRBD2 (6 bases). CDR1 and CDR2 from the germline V gene are SEHNR and FQNEAQ (reference sequence). The length of the CDR3 is 15 residues. V was trimmed by 1 base and J by 0 bases, leaving 9 bases between them. CDR3 residues: CASSLGGTYQETQYF. DNA of the CDR3: TGTGCCAGCAGCTTAGGCGGGACCTACCAAGAGACCCAGTACTTC. Combining the CDR3 with reference TRBV7-9 and TRBJ2-5 gives the whole variable domain DTGVSQNPRHKITKRGQNVTFRCDPISEHNRLYWYRQTLGQGPEFLTYFQNEAQLEKSRLLSDRFSAERPKGSFSTLEIQRTEQGDSAMYLCASSLGGTYQETQYFGPGTRLLVL.

The genes are TRBV5-5 and TRBJ2-3; D is undetermined. The V gene lost 4 bases and the J gene lost 4 bases, with 13 bases spanning the gap. Germline CDR1 SGHKS, CDR2 YYEKEE (reference sequence). There are 14 residues in the CDR3. CDR3 amino acids: CASSVWVWSDTQYF. The CDR3 DNA is TGTGCCAGCAGCGTGTGGGTCTGGTCAGATACGCAGTATTTT.

V and J are TRBV6-4 and TRBJ1-5, with 8 bases that match TRBD1. V lost 8 bases and J lost 0; bases outside the gene matches: 9. There are 16 residues in the CDR3. Germline V gene sequence: CDR1 MRHNA, CDR2 SNTAGT. CDR3 loop: CASGQGQTFSNQPQHF. Written as DNA, the CDR3 is TGTGCCAGCGGACAGGGCCAGACTTTTAGCAATCAGCCCCAGCATTTT.

About this clonotype itself: One end of the junction fails to match germline, which may point to a read error. The chain joins TRBV18 to TRBJ2-2, with 7 nucleotides matching TRBD1. Germline V gives CDR1 KGHSH, CDR2 LQKENI. The CDR3 covers 15 residues. CDR3 coding DNA: TGTGCCAGCTCAGGTCCGGGACAGAACCCCGGGGAGCTGTTTTTT. Amino acids: CASSGPGQNPGELFF.

This clonotype was seen a few times. The J gene is TRBJ2-3, the V gene TRBV6-2 or TRBV6-3, with D perhaps matching TRBD2 (7 bases). Deletions cut 6 bases from V and 7 bases from J, with 17 bases between. Germline-derived CDR1 and CDR2 are MNHEY and SVGEGT. The CDR3 covers 14 residues. The CDR3 reads CASRRGGGTNTQYF. CDR3 coding DNA: TGTGCCAGCAGAAGGGGGGGGGGAACGAATACGCAGTATTTT.

The CDR3: CASSLGGRGYYNEQFF. CDR3 bases: TGCGCCAGCAGCTTGGGTGGAAGGGGGTACTACAATGAGCAGTTCTTC. V is TRBV5-1 and J is TRBJ2-1; possibly TRBD1 for D (6 bases). CDR1 is SGHRS, CDR2 YFSETQ, per germline. V lost 0 bases and J 3 bases, leaving 13 bases between the germline ends. The CDR3 runs 16 residues.